This T cell receptor beta chain was captured in a study of metastatic and nonmetastatic thyroid tumors. Study context: The authors compared repertoires across blood and tumor or nodule tissue from malignant and benign thyroid patients.

Thyroid surgery was preceded by no treatment in any patient. This clone occurred a few times. Its matching antigen is unknown. General study findings and limits: Patients with malignant thyroid tumors reportedly had significantly higher TCR beta diversity than those with benign nodules, in blood and tumor.

J gave up 2 bases and V 5 bases, and 8 bases lay outside the gene matches. The CDR3 consists of 15 residues. The V gene's germline CDR1 is MNHNS and CDR2 SASEGT. Per the original methods: Building a distant-metastasis classifier for papillary thyroid cancer drew on CDR3 differences across clinicopathological groups. TCRdb reanalyzed the PCR reads with MiXCR. These V and J calls originate from TCRdb's pipeline instead of the authors' own analysis. This table holds 29,000 or so clones, about 4.1% found once. J is TRBJ1-2 and V is TRBV6-1; 7 bases map to TRBD1. This receptor was taken from a female donor with papillary thyroid cancer or a benign thyroid nodule (not recorded which). Some clones in this sample may be carry-over from other donors' samples. The sequencing sample was made of blood. The CDR3 nucleotides read TGTGCCAGCAGTCCTTATGGGACAGTGAACTATGGCTACACCTTC. Translation gives CASSPYGTVNYGYTF.